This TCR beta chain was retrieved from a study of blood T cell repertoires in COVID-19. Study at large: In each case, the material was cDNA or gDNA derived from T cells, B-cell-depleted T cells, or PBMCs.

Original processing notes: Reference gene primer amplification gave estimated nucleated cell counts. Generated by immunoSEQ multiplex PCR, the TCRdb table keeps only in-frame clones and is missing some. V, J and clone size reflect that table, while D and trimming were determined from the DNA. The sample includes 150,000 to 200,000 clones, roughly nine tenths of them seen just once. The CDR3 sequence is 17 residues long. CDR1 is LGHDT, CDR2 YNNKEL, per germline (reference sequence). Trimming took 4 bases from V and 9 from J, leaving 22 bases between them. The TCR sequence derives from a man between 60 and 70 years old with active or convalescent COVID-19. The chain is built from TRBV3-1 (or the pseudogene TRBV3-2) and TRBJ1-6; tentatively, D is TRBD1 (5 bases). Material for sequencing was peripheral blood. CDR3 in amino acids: CASSPHGGFAGSSPLHF. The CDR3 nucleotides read TGTGCCAGCAGCCCCCATGGGGGGTTCGCGGGGAGTTCACCCCTCCACTTT.